The present T cell receptor (beta chain) was sequenced within a study of T cell responses to AZD1222 COVID-19 vaccine. On this clone: The antigen is not known.

Study outcomes and limitations: White British ancestry dominated among donors, who included more females, and clonal diversity was possibly underestimated. Unmutated variant regions reportedly attract nearly half of all spike-specific TCRs.

The germline gives CDR1 SQVTM, CDR2 ANQGSEA. The CDR3 spans 13 residues. The ends lost 7 bases at V and 1 base at J; junction bases unmatched: 5. Some clones are missing from TCRdb's copy, which holds only in-frame ones; the method was immunoSEQ multiplex PCR. Altogether roughly 130,000 clones are present, about 82% being singletons, with the ten largest covering around 12%. The source is an adult in good health. Sequences were derived from peripheral blood, sampled on day 0 of AZD1222 vaccination. The chain couples TRBV29-1 to TRBJ2-7; 9 bases match TRBD2. In nucleotides, the CDR3 is TGCAGCGCCCAGACTAGCGGATCCTACGAGCAGTACTTC. Its translation: CSAQTSGSYEQYF.